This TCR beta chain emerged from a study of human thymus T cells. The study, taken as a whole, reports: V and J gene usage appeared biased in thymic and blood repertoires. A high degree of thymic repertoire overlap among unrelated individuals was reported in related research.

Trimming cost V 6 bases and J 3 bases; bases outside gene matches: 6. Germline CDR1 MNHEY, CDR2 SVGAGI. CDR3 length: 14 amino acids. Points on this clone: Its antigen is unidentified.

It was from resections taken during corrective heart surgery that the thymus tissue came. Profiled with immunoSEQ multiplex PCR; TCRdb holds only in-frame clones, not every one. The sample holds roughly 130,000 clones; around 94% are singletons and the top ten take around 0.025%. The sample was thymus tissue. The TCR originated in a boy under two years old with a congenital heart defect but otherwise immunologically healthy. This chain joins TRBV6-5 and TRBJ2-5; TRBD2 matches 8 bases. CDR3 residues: CASSILAGKETQYF. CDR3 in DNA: TGTGCCAGCAGCATCTTAGCGGGGAAAGAGACCCAGTACTTC.